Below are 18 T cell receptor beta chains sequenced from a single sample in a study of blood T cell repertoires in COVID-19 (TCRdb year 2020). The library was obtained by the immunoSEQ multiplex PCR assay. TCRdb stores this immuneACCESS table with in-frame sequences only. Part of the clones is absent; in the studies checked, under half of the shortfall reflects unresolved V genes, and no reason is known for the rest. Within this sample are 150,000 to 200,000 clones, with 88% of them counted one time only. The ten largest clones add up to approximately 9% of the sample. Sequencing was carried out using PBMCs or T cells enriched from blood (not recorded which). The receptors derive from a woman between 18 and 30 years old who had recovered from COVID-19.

Written as DNA, the CDR3 is TGTGCCAGCAGTTTACTATCCAGGCCAGGGGCTTTCTTT. Translating it yields CASSLLSRPGAFF. This sequence joins TRBV28 and TRBJ1-1; TRBD1 might be the D (5 bases). The CDR3 is made up of 13 amino acids. V was cut by 2 bases and J by 11 bases, with 15 bases left in between. Germline CDR1 MDHEN, CDR2 SYDVKM.

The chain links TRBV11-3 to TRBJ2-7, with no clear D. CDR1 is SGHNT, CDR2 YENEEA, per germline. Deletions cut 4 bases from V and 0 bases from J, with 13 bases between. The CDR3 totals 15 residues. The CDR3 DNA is TGTGCCAGCAGCTATCAAGCCGACACCTCCTACGAGCAGTACTTC. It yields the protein CASSYQADTSYEQYF.

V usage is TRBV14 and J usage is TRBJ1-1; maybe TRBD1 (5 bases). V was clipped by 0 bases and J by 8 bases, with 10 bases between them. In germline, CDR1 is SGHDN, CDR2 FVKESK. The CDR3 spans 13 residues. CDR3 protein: CASSQDMGREAFF. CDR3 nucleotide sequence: TGTGCCAGCAGCCAAGATATGGGGCGAGAAGCTTTCTTT.

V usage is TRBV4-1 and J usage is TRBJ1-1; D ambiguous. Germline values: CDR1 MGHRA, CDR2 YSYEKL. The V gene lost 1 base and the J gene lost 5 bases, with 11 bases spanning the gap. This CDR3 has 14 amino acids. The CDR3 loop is CASSQGRGETEAFF. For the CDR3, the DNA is TGCGCCAGCAGCCAAGGTCGCGGGGAAACTGAAGCTTTCTTT.

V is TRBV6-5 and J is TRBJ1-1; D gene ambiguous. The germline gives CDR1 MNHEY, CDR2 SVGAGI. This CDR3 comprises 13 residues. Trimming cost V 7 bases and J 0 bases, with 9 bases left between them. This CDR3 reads CASNEQLNTEAFF. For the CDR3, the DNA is TGTGCCAGCAACGAACAGCTGAACACTGAAGCTTTCTTT.

This CDR3 reads CASSYSRLQRGYEQYF. In DNA, the CDR3 is TGTGCCAGCAGTTACTCGCGACTTCAACGGGGCTACGAGCAGTACTTC. The chain carries TRBV6-5 and TRBJ2-7, with a weak D call TRBD2 (5 bases). CDR3 length equals 16 residues. Germline loops: CDR1 MNHEY, CDR2 SVGAGI. V was pared by 0 bases and J by 3 bases, with 15 bases between.

The CDR3 spells CASSEATKQAFF. For the CDR3, the DNA is TGTGCCAGCAGCGAGGCAACGAAGCAAGCTTTCTTT. The chain is built from TRBV12-3 or TRBV12-4 and TRBJ1-1; the D is unclear. The CDR3 has 12 amino acids. The V gene lost 6 bases and the J gene lost 9 bases, with 14 bases spanning the gap.

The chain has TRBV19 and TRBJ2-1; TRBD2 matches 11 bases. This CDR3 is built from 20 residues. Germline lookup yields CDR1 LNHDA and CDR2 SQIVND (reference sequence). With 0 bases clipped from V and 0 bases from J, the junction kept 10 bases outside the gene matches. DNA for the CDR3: TGTGCCAGTAGTATAGATCGAACTAGCGGGGGCCCGAGCTCCTACAATGAGCAGTTCTTC. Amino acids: CASSIDRTSGGPSSYNEQFF.

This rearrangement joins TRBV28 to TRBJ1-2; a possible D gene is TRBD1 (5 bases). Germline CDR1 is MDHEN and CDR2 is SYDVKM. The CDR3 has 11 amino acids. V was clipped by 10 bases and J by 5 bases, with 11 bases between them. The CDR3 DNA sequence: TGTGCCATCCTCGGGGGATATGGCTACACCTTC. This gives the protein CAILGGYGYTF.

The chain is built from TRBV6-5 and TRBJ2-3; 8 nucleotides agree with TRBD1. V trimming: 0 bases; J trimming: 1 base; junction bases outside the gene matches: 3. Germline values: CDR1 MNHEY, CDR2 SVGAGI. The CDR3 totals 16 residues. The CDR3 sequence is CASSYSPGQGTDTQYF. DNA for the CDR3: TGTGCCAGCAGTTACTCGCCGGGACAGGGCACAGATACGCAGTATTTT.

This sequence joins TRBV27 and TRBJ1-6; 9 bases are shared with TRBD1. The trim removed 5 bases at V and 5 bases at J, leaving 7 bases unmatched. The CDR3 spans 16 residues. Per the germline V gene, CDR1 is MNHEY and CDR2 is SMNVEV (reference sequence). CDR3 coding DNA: TGTGCCAGCAGTCCGGGGACAGGGCCTAATAATTCACCCCTCCACTTT. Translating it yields CASSPGTGPNNSPLHF.

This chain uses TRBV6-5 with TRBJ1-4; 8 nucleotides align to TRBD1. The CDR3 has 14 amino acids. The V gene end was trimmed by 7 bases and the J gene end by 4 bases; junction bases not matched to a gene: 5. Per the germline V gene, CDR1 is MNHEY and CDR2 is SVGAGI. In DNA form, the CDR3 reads TGTGCCAGCATCCCGACAGGGGTTAATGAAAAACTGTTTTTT. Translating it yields CASIPTGVNEKLFF.

The CDR3 region has the DNA TGTGCCAGCAGCGAGCGGGACTTAGAGACCCAGTACTTC. Translation gives CASSERDLETQYF. The V call is TRBV2, the J call TRBJ2-5, with 7 bases matching TRBD2. CDR1 and CDR2 from the germline V gene are SNHLY and FYNNEI. The CDR3 contains 13 residues. J lost 4 bases, V lost 6 bases, and 5 bases had no gene match.

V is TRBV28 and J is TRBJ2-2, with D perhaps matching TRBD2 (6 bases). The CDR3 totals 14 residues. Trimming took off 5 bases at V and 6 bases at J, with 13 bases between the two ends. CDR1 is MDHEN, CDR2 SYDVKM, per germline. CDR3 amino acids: CASSISGGSGELFF. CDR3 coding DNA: TGTGCCAGCAGTATAAGTGGGGGGTCCGGGGAGCTGTTTTTT.

The CDR3 here is CASSQRGGGPANPQFF. The CDR3 bases are TGTGCCAGCAGCCAAAGAGGGGGGGGCCCCGCAAATCCGCAGTTCTTC. V usage is TRBV14 and J usage is TRBJ2-1; tentative D call: TRBD2 (7 bases). CDR1 and CDR2 (germline): SGHDN, FVKESK. Trimming shortened V by 2 bases and J by 12 bases, and 23 bases separated the two germline ends. This CDR3 region has 16 residues.

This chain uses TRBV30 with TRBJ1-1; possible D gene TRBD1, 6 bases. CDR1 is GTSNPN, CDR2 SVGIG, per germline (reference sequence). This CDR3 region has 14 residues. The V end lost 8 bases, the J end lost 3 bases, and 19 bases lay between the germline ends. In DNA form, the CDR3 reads TGTGCCGGATACAATCGGGGGGCCGACACTGAAGCTTTCTTT. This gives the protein CAGYNRGADTEAFF.

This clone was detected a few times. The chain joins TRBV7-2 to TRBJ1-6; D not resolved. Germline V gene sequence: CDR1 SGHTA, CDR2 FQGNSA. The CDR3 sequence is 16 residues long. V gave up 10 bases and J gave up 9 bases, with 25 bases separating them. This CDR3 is CATSPVNSGLSSPLHF. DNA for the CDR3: TGTGCCACCTCTCCCGTAAACAGCGGACTGTCTTCACCCCTCCACTTT. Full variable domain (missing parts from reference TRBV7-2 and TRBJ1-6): GAGVSQSPSNKVTEKGKDVELRCDPISGHTALYWYRQSLGQGLEFLIYFQGNSAPDKSGLPSDRFSAERTGGSVSTLTIQRTQQEDSAVYLCATSPVNSGLSSPLHFGNGTRLTVT.

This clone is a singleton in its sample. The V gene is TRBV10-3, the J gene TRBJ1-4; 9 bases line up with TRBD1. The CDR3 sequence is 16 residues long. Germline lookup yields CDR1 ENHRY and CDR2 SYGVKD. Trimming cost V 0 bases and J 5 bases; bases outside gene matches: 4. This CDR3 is CAISESTGTGNEKLFF. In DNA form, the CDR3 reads TGTGCCATCAGTGAGTCGACGGGGACAGGGAATGAAAAACTGTTTTTT.